This T cell receptor beta chain comes out of a study of sequential checkpoint blockade in melanoma. With respect to this clone: Antigen unknown.

Study findings and constraints: About 30 times likelier clinical benefit followed increased tumor T-cell fraction and clonality.

Specified treatment: randomized to nivolumab then ipilimumab (arm A) or the reverse (arm B). The assay was immunoSEQ multiplex PCR, and TCRdb's table has in-frame clones only and misses some. The data contain under 6,000 clones, about 31% of them singletons. The sample was tumor tissue (inferred from file names), taken from a patient given nivolumab and ipilimumab in sequence. The clonotype originates from a human donor with melanoma.

The CDR3, as DNA: TGCGCCAGCAGTGACCCGGATGAAAGCTCCTACAATGAGCAGTTCTTC. Its protein is CASSDPDESSYNEQFF. The J gene is TRBJ2-1, the V gene TRBV10-2; unclear D gene. The V end was cut by 3 bases, the J end by 0 bases, with 12 bases between. CDR3 length: 16 amino acids. Germline values: CDR1 WSHSY, CDR2 SAAADI.